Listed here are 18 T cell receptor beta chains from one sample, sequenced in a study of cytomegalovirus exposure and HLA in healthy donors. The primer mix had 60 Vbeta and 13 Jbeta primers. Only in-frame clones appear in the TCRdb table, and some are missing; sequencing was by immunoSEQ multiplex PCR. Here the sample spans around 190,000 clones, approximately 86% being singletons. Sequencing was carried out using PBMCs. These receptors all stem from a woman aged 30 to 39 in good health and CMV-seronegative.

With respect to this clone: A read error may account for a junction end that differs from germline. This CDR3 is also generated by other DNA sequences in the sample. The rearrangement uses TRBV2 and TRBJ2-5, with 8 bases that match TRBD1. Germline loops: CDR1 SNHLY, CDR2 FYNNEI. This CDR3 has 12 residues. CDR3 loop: CASRDRGETQYF. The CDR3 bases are TGTGCCAGCCGTGACAGGGGAGAGACCCAGTACTTC.

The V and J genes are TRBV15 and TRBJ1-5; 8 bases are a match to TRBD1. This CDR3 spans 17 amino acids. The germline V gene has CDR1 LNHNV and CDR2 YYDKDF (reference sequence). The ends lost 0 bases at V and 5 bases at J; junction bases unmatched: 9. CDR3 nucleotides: TGTGCCACCAGCAGAGACAGGGGGCCAGTATCCGATCAGCCCCAGCATTTT. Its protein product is CATSRDRGPVSDQPQHF.

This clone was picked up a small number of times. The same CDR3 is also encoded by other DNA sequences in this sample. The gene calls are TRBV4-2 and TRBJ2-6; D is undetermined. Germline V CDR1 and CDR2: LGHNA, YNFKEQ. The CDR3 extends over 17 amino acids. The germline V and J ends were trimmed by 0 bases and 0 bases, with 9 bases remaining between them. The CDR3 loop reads CASSQDDSSSGANVLTF. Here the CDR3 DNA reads TGTGCCAGCAGCCAAGATGACTCTAGCTCTGGGGCCAACGTCCTGACTTTC.

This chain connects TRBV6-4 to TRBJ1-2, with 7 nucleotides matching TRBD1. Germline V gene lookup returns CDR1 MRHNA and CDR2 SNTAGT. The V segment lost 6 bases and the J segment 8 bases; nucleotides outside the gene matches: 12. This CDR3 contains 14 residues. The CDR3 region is CASSDQGGIGGYTF. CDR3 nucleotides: TGTGCCAGCAGCGACCAGGGGGGAATAGGGGGCTACACCTTC.

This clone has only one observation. CDR3 sequence: CASSPRTGGNTEAFF. The CDR3 DNA reads as TGTGCCAGCAGTCCACGGACAGGTGGGAATACTGAAGCTTTCTTT. The rearrangement uses TRBV27 and TRBJ1-1; 7 nucleotides agree with TRBD1. The CDR3 is 15 residues long. From germline, CDR1 is MNHEY and CDR2 SMNVEV (reference sequence). The J segment lost 5 bases and the V segment lost 5 bases, leaving 11 bases of the junction unmatched.

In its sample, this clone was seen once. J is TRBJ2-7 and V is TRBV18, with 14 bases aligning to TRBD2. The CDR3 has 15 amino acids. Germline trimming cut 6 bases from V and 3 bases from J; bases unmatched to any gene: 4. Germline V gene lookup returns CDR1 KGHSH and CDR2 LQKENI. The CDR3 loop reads CASSPGTSGSYEQYF. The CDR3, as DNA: TGTGCCAGCTCTCCAGGGACTAGCGGGAGCTACGAGCAGTACTTC.

Written as DNA, the CDR3 is TGCGCCAGCAGCTTATCCGGGACAGGGAACTACGAGCAGTACTTC. Residues: CASSLSGTGNYEQYF. V gene TRBV5-1 combines with J gene TRBJ2-7; TRBD1 matches 9 bases. CDR3 length equals 15 residues. V lost 2 bases, J lost 3 bases, and 6 bases stayed unmatched. The germline gives CDR1 SGHRS, CDR2 YFSETQ.

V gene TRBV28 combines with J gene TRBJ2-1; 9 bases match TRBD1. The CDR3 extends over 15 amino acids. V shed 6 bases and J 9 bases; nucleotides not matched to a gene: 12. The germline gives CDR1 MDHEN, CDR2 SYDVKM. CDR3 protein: CASRGRWDRDLEQFF. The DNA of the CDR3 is TGTGCCAGCAGGGGGCGCTGGGACAGGGATCTTGAGCAGTTCTTC.

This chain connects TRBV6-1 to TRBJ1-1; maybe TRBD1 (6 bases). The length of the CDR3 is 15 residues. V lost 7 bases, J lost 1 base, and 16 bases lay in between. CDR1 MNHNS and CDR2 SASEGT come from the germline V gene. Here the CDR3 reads CASKVFRGENTEAFF. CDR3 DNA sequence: TGTGCCAGCAAAGTATTCAGGGGTGAGAACACTGAAGCTTTCTTT.

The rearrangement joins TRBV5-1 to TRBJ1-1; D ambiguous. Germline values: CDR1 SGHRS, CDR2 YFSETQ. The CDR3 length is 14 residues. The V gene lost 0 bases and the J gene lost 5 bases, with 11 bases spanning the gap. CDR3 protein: CASSLGGRGTEAFF. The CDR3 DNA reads TGCGCCAGCAGCTTGGGCGGCCGGGGAACTGAAGCTTTCTTT.

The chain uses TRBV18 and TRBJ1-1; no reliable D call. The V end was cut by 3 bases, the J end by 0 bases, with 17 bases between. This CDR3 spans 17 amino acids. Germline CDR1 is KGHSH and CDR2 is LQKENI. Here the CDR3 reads CASSPTSGRIMNTEAFF. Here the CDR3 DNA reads TGTGCCAGCTCACCGACATCAGGCAGAATAATGAACACTGAAGCTTTCTTT.

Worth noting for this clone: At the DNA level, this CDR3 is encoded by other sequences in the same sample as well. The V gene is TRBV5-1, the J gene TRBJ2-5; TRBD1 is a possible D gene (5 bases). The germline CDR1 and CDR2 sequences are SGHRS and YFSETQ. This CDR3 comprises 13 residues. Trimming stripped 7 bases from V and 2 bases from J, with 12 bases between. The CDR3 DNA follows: TGCGCCAGCCGCTCAAGGGGACAAGAGACCCAGTACTTC. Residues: CASRSRGQETQYF.

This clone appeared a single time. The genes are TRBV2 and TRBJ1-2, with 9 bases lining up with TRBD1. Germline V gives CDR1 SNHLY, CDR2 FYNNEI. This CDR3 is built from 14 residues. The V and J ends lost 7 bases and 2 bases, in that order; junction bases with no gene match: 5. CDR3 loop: CASTWDRANYGYTF. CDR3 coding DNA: TGTGCCAGCACCTGGGACAGGGCGAACTATGGCTACACCTTC.

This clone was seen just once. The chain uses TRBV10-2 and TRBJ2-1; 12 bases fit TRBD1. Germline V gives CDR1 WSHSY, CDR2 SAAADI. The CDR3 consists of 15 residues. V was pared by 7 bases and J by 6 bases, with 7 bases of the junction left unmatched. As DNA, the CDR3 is TGCGCCAGCAAGAGGGGACAGGGGGCGCGCAATGAGCAGTTCTTC. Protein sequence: CASKRGQGARNEQFF.

CDR3 nucleotides: TGTGCCAGCAGCTTGGATACTAGCCCCTGGGAGACCCAGTACTTC. Residues: CASSLDTSPWETQYF. V usage is TRBV5-6 and J usage is TRBJ2-5, with D possibly TRBD2 on 6 matching bases. This CDR3 contains 15 residues. Trimming took off 0 bases at V and 5 bases at J, with 14 bases between the two ends. Germline assignment: CDR1 SGHDT and CDR2 YYEEEE.

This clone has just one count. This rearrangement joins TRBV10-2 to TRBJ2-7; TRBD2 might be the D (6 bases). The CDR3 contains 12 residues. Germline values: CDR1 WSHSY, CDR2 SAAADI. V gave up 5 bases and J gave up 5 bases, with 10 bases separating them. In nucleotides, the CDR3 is TGCGCCAGCAGTTGGGCGGGGAACGAGCAGTACTTC. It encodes CASSWAGNEQYF.

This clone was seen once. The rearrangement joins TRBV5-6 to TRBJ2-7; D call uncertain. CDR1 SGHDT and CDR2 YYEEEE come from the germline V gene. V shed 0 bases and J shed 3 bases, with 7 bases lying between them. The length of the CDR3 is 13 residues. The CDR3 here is CASSLVSVYEQYF. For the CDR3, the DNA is TGTGCCAGCAGCTTGGTATCGGTCTACGAGCAGTACTTC.

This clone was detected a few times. CDR3 loop: CASSQITSGREELFF. The DNA for the CDR3 is TGCGCCAGCAGCCAAATCACTAGCGGGAGGGAGGAGCTGTTTTTT. The chain links TRBV4-1 to TRBJ2-2, with 13 bases identical to TRBD2. The germline V gene encodes CDR1 MGHRA and CDR2 YSYEKL. The CDR3 runs to 15 residues. After removal of 2 bases from V and 10 bases from J, the junction contained 4 bases not matched to a gene.